Listed here are 25 T cell receptor beta chains from one sample, sequenced in a study of blood T cell repertoires in COVID-19. Assay: immunoSEQ multiplex PCR; the TCRdb copy retains only in-frame clones and omits some. The table records 70,000 to 85,000 clones, 90% of them present only once. The sequencing sample was made of peripheral blood. The receptor set was obtained from a human donor in a cohort sampled during active COVID-19.

The chain uses TRBV6-5 and TRBJ2-3, with 8 bases aligning to TRBD2. V shed 7 bases and J 0 bases; nucleotides not matched to a gene: 6. CDR1 MNHEY and CDR2 SVGAGI come from the germline V gene. The CDR3 contains 15 residues. The CDR3 here is CASNSASGSTDTQYF. CDR3 DNA sequence: TGTGCCAGCAACTCGGCTAGCGGGAGCACAGATACGCAGTATTTT.

The chain carries TRBV7-9 and TRBJ1-5, with TRBD1 identical over 8 bases. Per the germline V gene, CDR1 is SEHNR and CDR2 is FQNEAQ (reference sequence). The CDR3 spans 14 residues. V trimming: 5 bases; J trimming: 8 bases; junction bases outside the gene matches: 8. The DNA for the CDR3 is TGTGCCAGCAGCCTCGGACAGGGTCGAGAGCCCCAGCATTTT. Translated: CASSLGQGREPQHF.

The chain is built from TRBV19 and TRBJ2-2; TRBD2 agrees at 7 bases. This CDR3 is 15 amino acids long. Germline V gene data show CDR1 as LNHDA and CDR2 as SQIVND (reference sequence). After removal of 3 bases from V and 0 bases from J, the junction contained 1 base not matched to a gene. This CDR3 is CASSMGRANTGELFF. Here the CDR3 DNA reads TGTGCCAGTAGTATGGGGAGGGCGAACACCGGGGAGCTGTTTTTT.

The chain recombines TRBV5-5 with TRBJ2-7, with D possibly TRBD1 on 6 matching bases. The length of the CDR3 is 14 residues. V was pared by 3 bases and J by 0 bases, with 10 bases between. The germline V gene has CDR1 SGHKS and CDR2 YYEKEE (reference sequence). This CDR3 is CASSWGQSSYEQYF. CDR3 in DNA: TGTGCCAGCAGCTGGGGGCAGAGCTCCTACGAGCAGTACTTC.

This clone appeared a single time. The chain is built from TRBV18 and TRBJ1-2; D gene ambiguous. The CDR3 totals 14 residues. The germline V and J ends were trimmed by 2 bases and 4 bases, with 11 bases remaining between them. The germline CDR1 and CDR2 sequences are KGHSH and LQKENI. The CDR3 nucleotides read TGTGCCAGCTCACCAGAGCGCAAAGGCTATGGCTACACCTTC. It encodes CASSPERKGYGYTF.

The V and J genes are TRBV7-2 and TRBJ2-1; D ambiguous. Germline assignment: CDR1 SGHTA and CDR2 FQGNSA. V was clipped by 0 bases and J by 7 bases, with 19 bases between them. This CDR3 is built from 17 residues. CDR3 residues: CASSLALRPGTLNEQFF. The CDR3 DNA reads TGTGCCAGCAGCTTAGCCCTCCGTCCGGGTACTTTAAATGAGCAGTTCTTC. Using reference TRBV7-2 and TRBJ2-1 for the parts outside the CDR3, the full variable domain is GAGVSQSPSNKVTEKGKDVELRCDPISGHTALYWYRQSLGQGLEFLIYFQGNSAPDKSGLPSDRFSAERTGGSVSTLTIQRTQQEDSAVYLCASSLALRPGTLNEQFFGPGTRLTVL.

The V call is TRBV19, the J call TRBJ2-5, with D tentatively TRBD1 (5 bases). There are 15 residues in the CDR3. V shed 5 bases and J shed 0 bases, with 13 bases lying between them. CDR1 and CDR2 from the germline V gene are LNHDA and SQIVND (reference sequence). CDR3 residues: CASSSDTRYQETQYF. The CDR3 coding sequence is TGTGCCAGTAGTTCGGACACACGGTACCAAGAGACCCAGTACTTC.

The chain carries TRBV19 and TRBJ2-3; 14 nucleotides line up with TRBD2. V gave up 5 bases and J gave up 3 bases; unmatched junction bases: 7. The CDR3 spans 17 residues. Germline V gives CDR1 LNHDA, CDR2 SQIVND (reference sequence). CDR3 protein: CASSPGTSGRPTDTQYF. The CDR3 DNA reads as TGTGCCAGTAGTCCAGGGACTAGCGGGAGACCGACAGATACGCAGTATTTT.

The gene calls are TRBV19 and TRBJ2-2; D possibly corresponds to TRBD1 (7 bases). Germline V gene lookup returns CDR1 LNHDA and CDR2 SQIVND (reference sequence). The V end lost 7 bases, the J end lost 3 bases, and 18 bases lay between the germline ends. CDR3 length: 16 residues. The CDR3 sequence: CASIKRTGGDTGELFF. CDR3 DNA sequence: TGTGCCAGTATAAAGAGGACAGGCGGGGACACCGGGGAGCTGTTTTTT. Full variable domain (remainder filled in from reference TRBV19 and TRBJ2-2): DGGITQSPKYLFRKEGQNVTLSCEQNLNHDAMYWYRQDPGQGLRLIYYSQIVNDFQKGDIAEGYSVSREKKESFPLTVTSAQKNPTAFYLCASIKRTGGDTGELFFGEGSRLTVL.

The V and J genes are TRBV30 and TRBJ1-6; D perhaps matches TRBD1 (6 bases). This CDR3 has 15 amino acids. Trimming cost V 4 bases and J 8 bases, with 18 bases left between them. Germline V gene data show CDR1 as GTSNPN and CDR2 as SVGIG (reference sequence). The CDR3 reads CAWIAGGLKDSPLHF. DNA of the CDR3: TGTGCCTGGATAGCGGGGGGCCTTAAGGATTCACCCCTCCACTTT.

This clone was detected only once. The chain is built from TRBV19 and TRBJ1-1, with D unresolved. Germline V gene data show CDR1 as LNHDA and CDR2 as SQIVND (reference sequence). V was pared by 1 base and J by 9 bases, with 9 bases between. This CDR3 region has 12 residues. DNA of the CDR3: TGTGCCAGTAGTATAGCTACGGGTCAAGCTTTCTTT. It specifies CASSIATGQAFF.

The chain uses TRBV6-7 and TRBJ2-7; the D gene is possibly TRBD2 (6 bases). TRBV6-7 is an ORF, with its function uncertain. Trimming shortened V by 7 bases and J by 3 bases, and 25 bases separated the two germline ends. The CDR3 sequence is 17 residues long. The CDR3 reads CASTPSGYRESGYEQYF. In DNA, the CDR3 is TGTGCCAGCACTCCCTCAGGGTATCGGGAGTCGGGCTACGAGCAGTACTTC.

V gene TRBV7-9 combines with J gene TRBJ1-4; no clear D. V lost 4 bases and J 8 bases, leaving 17 bases between the germline ends. The germline V gene has CDR1 SEHNR and CDR2 FQNEAQ (reference sequence). The CDR3 is 15 amino acids. The CDR3 loop reads CASSSFITHGEKLFF. The CDR3 nucleotides are TGTGCCAGCAGCTCCTTCATCACCCACGGGGAAAAACTGTTTTTT.

V usage is TRBV5-4 and J usage is TRBJ2-7; 11 bases match TRBD1. The junction had 4 bases not matched to a gene; V was cut back by 3 bases and J by 5 bases. The germline V gene encodes CDR1 SGHNT and CDR2 YYREEE (reference sequence). The CDR3 totals 14 residues. CDR3 DNA sequence: TGTGCCAGCAGCTCCGGGACAGGGGGAAACGAGCAGTACTTC. This translates into CASSSGTGGNEQYF. The variable domain in full, completed from reference TRBV5-4 and TRBJ2-7, reads ETGVTQSPTHLIKTRGQQVTLRCSSQSGHNTVSWYQQALGQGPQFIFQYYREEENGRGNFPPRFSGLQFPNYSSELNVNALELDDSALYLCASSSGTGGNEQYFGPGTRLTVT.

This sequence joins TRBV2 and TRBJ1-4; tentatively, D is TRBD1 (5 bases). Trimming removed 6 bases from V and 0 bases from J, with 8 bases in between. CDR3 length: 14 residues. Germline V gene data show CDR1 as SNHLY and CDR2 as FYNNEI. CDR3 nucleotide sequence: TGTGCCAGCAGAAAGGGGACAACTAATGAAAAACTGTTTTTT. Protein sequence: CASRKGTTNEKLFF.

The chain uses TRBV23-1 and TRBJ1-2; D gene ambiguous. TRBV23-1 is an ORF; its function is uncertain. This CDR3 contains 13 residues. V lost 6 bases and J 3 bases, leaving 11 bases between the germline ends. CDR3 bases: TGCGCCAGCAGCCCTGACCGGGACTATGGCTACACCTTC. This sequence encodes CASSPDRDYGYTF.

The J gene is TRBJ1-3, the V gene TRBV7-8, with D unclear. CDR3 length: 16 residues. Trimming stripped 1 base from V and 0 bases from J, with 10 bases between. CDR1 SGHVS and CDR2 FQNEAQ come from the germline V gene. The CDR3: CASSLGRATSGNTIYF. CDR3 DNA: TGTGCCAGCAGCTTAGGGCGGGCGACCTCTGGAAACACCATATATTTT.

V usage is TRBV6-5 and J usage is TRBJ1-3, with D unresolved. This CDR3 has 15 amino acids. The ends were cut back, 6 bases at V and 2 bases at J, with 14 bases in the middle. Looked up from germline, CDR1 is MNHEY and CDR2 is SVGAGI. CDR3 sequence reads: CASSGLRSPGNTIYF. The CDR3 DNA follows: TGTGCCAGCAGCGGGTTACGAAGCCCTGGAAACACCATATATTTT.

The genes are TRBV25-1 and TRBJ2-7, with 9 positions matching TRBD1. Germline V gene lookup returns CDR1 MGHDK and CDR2 SYGVNS. This CDR3 has 13 amino acids. J gave up 3 bases and V 4 bases, and 1 base lay outside the gene matches. CDR3 nucleotides: TGTGCCAGCAGTGGGACAGGGGACTACGAGCAGTACTTC. Encoded protein: CASSGTGDYEQYF.

The CDR3 coding sequence is TGTGCCAGCAGTAAACACCGACAGGGGGCCCCCACTGAAGCTTTCTTT. This sequence encodes CASSKHRQGAPTEAFF. The genes are TRBV6-2 or TRBV6-3 and TRBJ1-1; TRBD1 matches at 10 bases. V lost 5 bases, J lost 4 bases, and 10 bases stayed unmatched. CDR1 is MNHEY and CDR2 is SVGEGT in the germline V gene. The CDR3 consists of 16 residues.

This chain uses TRBV10-3 with TRBJ2-2; D not resolved. CDR1 is ENHRY, CDR2 SYGVKD, per germline. Trimming cost V 2 bases and J 10 bases, with 5 bases left between them. This CDR3 is 11 amino acids long. The CDR3: CAISEEAELFF. CDR3 bases: TGTGCCATCAGTGAGGAGGCGGAGCTGTTTTTT.

Written as DNA, the CDR3 is TGTGCCAGCTCACCCAACAGGGGGGACTACGAGCAGTACTTC. It yields the protein CASSPNRGDYEQYF. The chain combines TRBV18 with TRBJ2-7; 8 nucleotides align to TRBD1. From germline, CDR1 is KGHSH and CDR2 LQKENI. V was pared by 3 bases and J by 3 bases, with 4 bases of the junction left unmatched. The CDR3 loop spans 14 amino acids.

The rearrangement links TRBV28 to TRBJ1-2, with 7 bases lining up with TRBD1. This CDR3 is built from 14 residues. V was pared by 8 bases and J by 2 bases, with 8 bases of the junction left unmatched. CDR1 and CDR2 (germline): MDHEN, SYDVKM. The CDR3 reads CASFRRQGNYGYTF. In DNA form, the CDR3 reads TGTGCCAGCTTTAGGCGACAGGGAAACTATGGCTACACCTTC.

The rearrangement links TRBV15 to TRBJ2-1; 11 bases are a match to TRBD2. Losses at the gene ends were 3 bases for V and 0 bases for J; bases not matched to a gene: 19. CDR3 length: 22 amino acids. CDR1 is LNHNV, CDR2 YYDKDF, per germline (reference sequence). The CDR3 DNA sequence: TGTGCCACCAGCAGTCCCGGGACTAGCGGATTACATAGGGGTAGCTCCTACAATGAGCAGTTCTTC. Residues: CATSSPGTSGLHRGSSYNEQFF.

This rearrangement joins TRBV7-2 to TRBJ2-1, with D possibly matching TRBD1 (6 bases). The V and J ends lost 1 base and 7 bases respectively, with 17 bases between them. Germline-derived CDR1 and CDR2 are SGHTA and FQGNSA. This CDR3 has 16 residues. CDR3 bases: TGTGCCAGCAGCTTAGTGGGGGCGGTGGTACAAAATGAGCAGTTCTTC. It yields the protein CASSLVGAVVQNEQFF.